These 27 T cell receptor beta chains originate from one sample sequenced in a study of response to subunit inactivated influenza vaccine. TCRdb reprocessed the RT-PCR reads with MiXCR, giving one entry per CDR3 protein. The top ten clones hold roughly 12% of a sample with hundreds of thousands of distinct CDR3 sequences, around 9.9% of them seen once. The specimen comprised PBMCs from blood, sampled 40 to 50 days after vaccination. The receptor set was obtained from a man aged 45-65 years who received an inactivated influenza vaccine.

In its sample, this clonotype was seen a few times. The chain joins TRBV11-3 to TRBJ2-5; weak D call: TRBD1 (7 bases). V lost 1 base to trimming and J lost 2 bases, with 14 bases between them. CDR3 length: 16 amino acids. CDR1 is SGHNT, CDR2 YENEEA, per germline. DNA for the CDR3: TGTGCCAGCAGCTTAGGGTGGCAGGGGGGTCAAGAGACCCAGTACTTC. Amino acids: CASSLGWQGGQETQYF.

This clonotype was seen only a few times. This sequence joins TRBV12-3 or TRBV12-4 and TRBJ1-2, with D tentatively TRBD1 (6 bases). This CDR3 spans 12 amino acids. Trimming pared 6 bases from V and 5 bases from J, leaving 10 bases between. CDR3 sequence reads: CASRVGGYGYTF. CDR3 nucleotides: TGTGCCAGCAGGGTAGGGGGATATGGCTACACCTTC.

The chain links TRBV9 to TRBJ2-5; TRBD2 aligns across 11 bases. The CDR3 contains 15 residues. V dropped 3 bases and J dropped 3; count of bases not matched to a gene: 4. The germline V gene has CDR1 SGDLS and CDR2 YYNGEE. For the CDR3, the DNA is TGTGCCAGCAGCGCATTAGCGGGGGGGGAAGAGACCCAGTACTTC. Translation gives CASSALAGGEETQYF.

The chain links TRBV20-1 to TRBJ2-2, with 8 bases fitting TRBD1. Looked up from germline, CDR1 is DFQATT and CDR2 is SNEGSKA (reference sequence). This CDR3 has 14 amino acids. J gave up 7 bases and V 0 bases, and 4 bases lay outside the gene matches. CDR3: CSARDGTGLGELFF. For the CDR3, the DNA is TGCAGTGCTAGAGACGGGACAGGTCTCGGGGAGCTGTTTTTT.

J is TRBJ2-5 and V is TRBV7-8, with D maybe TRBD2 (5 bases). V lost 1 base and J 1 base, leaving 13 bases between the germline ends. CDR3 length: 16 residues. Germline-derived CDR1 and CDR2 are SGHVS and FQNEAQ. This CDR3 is CASSLGQRSLQETQYF. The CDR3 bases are TGTGCCAGCAGCTTAGGTCAGCGGAGTCTCCAAGAGACCCAGTACTTC.

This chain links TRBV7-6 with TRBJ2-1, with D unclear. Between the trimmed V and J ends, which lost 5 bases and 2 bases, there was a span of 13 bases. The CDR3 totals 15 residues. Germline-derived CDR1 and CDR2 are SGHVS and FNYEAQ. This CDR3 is CASSLTGWAYNEQFF. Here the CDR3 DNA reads TGTGCCAGCAGCCTGACCGGGTGGGCCTACAATGAGCAGTTCTTC.

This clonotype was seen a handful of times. The CDR3 region is CASSVSRQAGGSSYNEQFF. The CDR3 region has the DNA TGTGCCAGCAGCGTCTCCCGGCAAGCGGGCGGGAGCTCCTACAATGAGCAGTTCTTC. The J gene is TRBJ2-1, the V gene TRBV9; 7 nucleotides agree with TRBD2. The V gene end was trimmed by 2 bases and the J gene end by 0 bases; junction bases not matched to a gene: 14. CDR1 SGDLS and CDR2 YYNGEE come from the germline V gene. The CDR3 length is 19 residues.

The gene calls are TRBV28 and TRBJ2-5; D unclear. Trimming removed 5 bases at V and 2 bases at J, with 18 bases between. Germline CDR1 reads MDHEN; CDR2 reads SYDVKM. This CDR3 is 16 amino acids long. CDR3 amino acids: CASSPLGARFQETQYF. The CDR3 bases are TGTGCCAGCAGTCCTCTGGGCGCGCGGTTTCAAGAGACCCAGTACTTC.

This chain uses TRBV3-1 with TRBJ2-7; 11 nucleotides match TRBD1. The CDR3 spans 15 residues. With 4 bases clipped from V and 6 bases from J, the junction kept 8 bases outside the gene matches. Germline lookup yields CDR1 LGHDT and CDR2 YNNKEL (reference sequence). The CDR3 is CASSLVRGQGAEQYF. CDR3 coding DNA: TGTGCCAGCAGCCTCGTTCGAGGACAGGGGGCCGAGCAGTACTTC.

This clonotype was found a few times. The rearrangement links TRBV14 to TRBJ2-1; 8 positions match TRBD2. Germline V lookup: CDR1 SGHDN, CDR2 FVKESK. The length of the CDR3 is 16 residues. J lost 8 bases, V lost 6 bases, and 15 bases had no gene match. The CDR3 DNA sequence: TGTGCCAGCAGAGGCTCCCGCGGGAGGAGTCGGGATGAGCAGTTCTTC. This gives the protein CASRGSRGRSRDEQFF.

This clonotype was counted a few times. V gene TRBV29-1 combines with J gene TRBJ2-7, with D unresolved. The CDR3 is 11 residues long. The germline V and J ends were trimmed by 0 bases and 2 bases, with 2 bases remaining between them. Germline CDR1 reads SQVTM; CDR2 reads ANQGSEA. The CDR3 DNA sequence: TGCAGCGTTGAAGATACCTACGAGCAGTACTTC. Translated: CSVEDTYEQYF.

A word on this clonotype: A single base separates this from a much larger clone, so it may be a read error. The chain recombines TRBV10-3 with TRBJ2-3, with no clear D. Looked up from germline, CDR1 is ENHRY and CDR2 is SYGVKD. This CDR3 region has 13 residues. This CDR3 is CPSLGGATDTQYF. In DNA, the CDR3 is TGTCCCAGCCTCGGCGGTGCGACAGATACGCAGTATTTT.

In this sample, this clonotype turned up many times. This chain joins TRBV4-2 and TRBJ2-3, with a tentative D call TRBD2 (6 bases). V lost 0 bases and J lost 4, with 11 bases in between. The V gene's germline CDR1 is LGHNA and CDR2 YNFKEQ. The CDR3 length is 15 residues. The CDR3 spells CASSQDQTGADTQYF. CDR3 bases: TGTGCCAGCAGCCAAGATCAGACGGGAGCAGATACGCAGTATTTT.

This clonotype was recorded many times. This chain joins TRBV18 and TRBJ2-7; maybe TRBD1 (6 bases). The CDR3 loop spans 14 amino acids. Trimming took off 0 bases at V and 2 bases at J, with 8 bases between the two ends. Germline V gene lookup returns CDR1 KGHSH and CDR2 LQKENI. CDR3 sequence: CASSPPTGTYEQYF. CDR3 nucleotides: TGTGCCAGCTCACCACCCACAGGGACCTACGAGCAGTACTTC.

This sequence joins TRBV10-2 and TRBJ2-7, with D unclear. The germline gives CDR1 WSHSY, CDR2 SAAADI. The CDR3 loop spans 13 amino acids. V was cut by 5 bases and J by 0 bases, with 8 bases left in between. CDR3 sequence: CASSPEFSYEQYF. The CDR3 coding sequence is TGCGCCAGCAGTCCAGAGTTCTCCTACGAGCAGTACTTC.

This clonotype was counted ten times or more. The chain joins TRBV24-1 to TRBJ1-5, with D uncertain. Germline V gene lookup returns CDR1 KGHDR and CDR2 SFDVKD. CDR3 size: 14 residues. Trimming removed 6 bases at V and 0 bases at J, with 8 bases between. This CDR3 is CATSQTSSNQPQHF. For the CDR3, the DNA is TGTGCCACCAGTCAGACATCTAGCAATCAGCCCCAGCATTTT.

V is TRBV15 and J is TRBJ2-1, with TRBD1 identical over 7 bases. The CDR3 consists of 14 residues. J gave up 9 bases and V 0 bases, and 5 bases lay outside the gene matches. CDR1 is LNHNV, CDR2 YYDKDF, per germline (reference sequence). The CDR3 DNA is TGTGCCACCAGCAGAGAGGGGGCAGGGGGTGAGCAGTTCTTC. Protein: CATSREGAGGEQFF. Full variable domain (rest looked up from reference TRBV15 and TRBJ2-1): DAMVIQNPRYQVTQFGKPVTLSCSQTLNHNVMYWYQQKSSQAPKLLFHYYDKDFNNEADTPDNFQSRRPNTSFCFLDIRSPGLGDTAMYLCATSREGAGGEQFFGPGTRLTVL.

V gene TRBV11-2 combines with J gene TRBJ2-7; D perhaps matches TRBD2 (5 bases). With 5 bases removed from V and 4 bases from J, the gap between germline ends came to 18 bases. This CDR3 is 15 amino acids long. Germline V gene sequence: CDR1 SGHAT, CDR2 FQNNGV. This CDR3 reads CASSPGIPLFYEQYF. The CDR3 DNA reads TGTGCCAGCAGCCCCGGGATACCTCTATTTTACGAGCAGTACTTC.

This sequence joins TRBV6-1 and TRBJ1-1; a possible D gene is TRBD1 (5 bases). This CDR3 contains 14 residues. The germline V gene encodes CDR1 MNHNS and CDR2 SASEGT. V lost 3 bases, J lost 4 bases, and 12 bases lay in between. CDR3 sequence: CASSEGVVGTEAFF. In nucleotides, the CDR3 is TGTGCCAGCAGTGAGGGGGTTGTCGGCACTGAAGCTTTCTTT.

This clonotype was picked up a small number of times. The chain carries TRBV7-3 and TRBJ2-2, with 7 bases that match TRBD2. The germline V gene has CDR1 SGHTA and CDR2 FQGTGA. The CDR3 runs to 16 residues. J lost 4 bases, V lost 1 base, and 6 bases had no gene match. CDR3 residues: CASSLSVSGLTGELFF. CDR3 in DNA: TGTGCCAGCAGCTTAAGTGTTAGCGGGCTCACCGGGGAGCTGTTTTTT.

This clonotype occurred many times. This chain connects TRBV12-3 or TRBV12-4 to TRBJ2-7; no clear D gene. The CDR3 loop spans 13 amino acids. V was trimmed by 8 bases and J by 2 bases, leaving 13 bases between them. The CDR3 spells CASGMRPAYEQYF. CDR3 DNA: TGTGCCAGCGGCATGAGACCGGCCTACGAGCAGTACTTC.

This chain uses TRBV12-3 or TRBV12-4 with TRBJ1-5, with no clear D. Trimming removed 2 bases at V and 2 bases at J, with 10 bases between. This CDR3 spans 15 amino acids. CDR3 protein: CASSLTVNRNQPQHF. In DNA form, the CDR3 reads TGTGCCAGCAGTTTAACAGTCAATCGCAATCAGCCCCAGCATTTT.

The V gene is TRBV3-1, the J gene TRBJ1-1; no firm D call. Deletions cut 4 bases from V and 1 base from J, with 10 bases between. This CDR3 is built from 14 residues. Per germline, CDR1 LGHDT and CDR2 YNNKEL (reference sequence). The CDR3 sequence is CASSRRMGNTEAFF. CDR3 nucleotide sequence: TGTGCCAGCAGCCGCCGAATGGGGAACACTGAAGCTTTCTTT.

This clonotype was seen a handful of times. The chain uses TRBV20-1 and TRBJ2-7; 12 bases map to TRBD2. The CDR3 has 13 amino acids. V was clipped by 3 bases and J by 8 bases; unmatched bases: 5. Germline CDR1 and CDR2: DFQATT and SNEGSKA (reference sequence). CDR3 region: CSASITSGRQQYF. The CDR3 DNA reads TGCAGTGCTAGTATAACTAGCGGGAGGCAGCAGTACTTC.

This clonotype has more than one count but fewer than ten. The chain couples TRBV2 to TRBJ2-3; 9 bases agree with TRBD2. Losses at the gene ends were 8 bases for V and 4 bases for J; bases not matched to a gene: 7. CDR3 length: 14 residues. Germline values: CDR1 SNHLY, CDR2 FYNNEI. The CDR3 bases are TGTGCCAGCGGCAATAGCGGGGGAGCAGATACGCAGTATTTT. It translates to CASGNSGGADTQYF.

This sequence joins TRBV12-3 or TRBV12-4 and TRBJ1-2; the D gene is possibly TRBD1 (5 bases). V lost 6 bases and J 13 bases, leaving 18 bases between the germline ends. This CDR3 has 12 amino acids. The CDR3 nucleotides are TGTGCCAGCAGCCGAACACGGGCGGGGGGCACCTTC. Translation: CASSRTRAGGTF.

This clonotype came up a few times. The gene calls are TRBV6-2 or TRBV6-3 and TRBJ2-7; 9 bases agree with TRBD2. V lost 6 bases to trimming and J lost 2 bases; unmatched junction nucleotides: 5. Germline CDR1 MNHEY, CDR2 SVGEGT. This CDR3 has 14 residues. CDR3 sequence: CASRRLAVPYEQYF. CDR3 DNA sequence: TGTGCCAGCAGGCGACTAGCGGTTCCCTACGAGCAGTACTTC.